The 22 T cell receptor beta chains reported below all come from one sample, sequenced in a study of T cell responses to AZD1222 COVID-19 vaccine. Method: immunoSEQ multiplex PCR; TCRdb's copy keeps in-frame clones and lacks some. The repertoire has 140,000 to 150,000 clones, about nine tenths of them found once; the top ten carry around 16%. This specimen consisted of peripheral blood, obtained on day 0 of AZD1222 vaccination. These receptors were collected from an adult in good health.

The chain couples TRBV6-5 to TRBJ2-1, with a tentative D call TRBD1 (5 bases). V dropped 6 bases and J dropped 6 bases, with 15 bases sitting between them. The CDR3 totals 14 residues. Germline V lookup: CDR1 MNHEY, CDR2 SVGAGI. DNA of the CDR3: TGTGCCAGCAGCCTACCAGATAGGGGCAATGAGCAGTTCTTC. It encodes CASSLPDRGNEQFF.

This clone was seen once. Other DNA sequences in the sample encode the same CDR3. The chain has TRBV6-5 and TRBJ1-2; D unresolved. This CDR3 is 13 amino acids long. V was pared by 3 bases and J by 2 bases, with 7 bases between. Germline V gene sequence: CDR1 MNHEY, CDR2 SVGAGI. CDR3 loop: CASSYDTNYGYTF. Written as DNA, the CDR3 is TGTGCCAGCAGTTATGATACGAACTATGGCTACACCTTC.

The chain is built from TRBV7-3 and TRBJ2-5; unclear D gene. The CDR3 is made up of 13 amino acids. The V gene's germline CDR1 is SGHTA and CDR2 FQGTGA. V lost 5 bases and J 2 bases, leaving 9 bases between the germline ends. The CDR3 reads CASSPMAQETQYF. In DNA form, the CDR3 reads TGTGCCAGCAGCCCGATGGCACAAGAGACCCAGTACTTC. The full variable domain, rest sourced from reference TRBV7-3 and TRBJ2-5, is GAGVSQTPSNKVTEKGKYVELRCDPISGHTALYWYRQSLGQGPEFLIYFQGTGAADDSGLPNDRFFAVRPEGSVSTLKIQRTERGDSAVYLCASSPMAQETQYFGPGTRLLVL.

V is TRBV28 and J is TRBJ1-1; 11 bases fit TRBD1. With 7 bases clipped from V and 6 bases from J, the junction kept 10 bases outside the gene matches. Germline loops: CDR1 MDHEN, CDR2 SYDVKM. The CDR3 is 15 amino acids. CDR3 loop: CASTRPGQGGPEAFF. CDR3 coding DNA: TGTGCCAGCACTCGCCCGGGACAGGGGGGCCCTGAAGCTTTCTTT.

The chain joins TRBV28 to TRBJ1-2, with no clear D. Germline V gene sequence: CDR1 MDHEN, CDR2 SYDVKM. The CDR3 consists of 13 residues. Trimming stripped 6 bases from V and 6 bases from J, with 14 bases between. The DNA for the CDR3 is TGTGCCAGCAGACTCACTCACAGTAATGGCTACACCTTC. Protein sequence: CASRLTHSNGYTF.

The chain is built from TRBV28 and TRBJ1-2, with TRBD1 identical over 8 bases. V was pared by 3 bases and J by 5 bases, with 5 bases of the junction left unmatched. CDR3 length: 14 residues. Germline V gene lookup returns CDR1 MDHEN and CDR2 SYDVKM. The DNA of the CDR3 is TGTGCCAGCAGTTTGGCAGGGGGCGATTATGGCTACACCTTC. It encodes CASSLAGGDYGYTF.

Only a few counts were recorded for this clone. J is TRBJ2-7 and V is TRBV20-1, with D unclear. Germline V gives CDR1 DFQATT, CDR2 SNEGSKA (reference sequence). V was cut by 5 bases and J by 2 bases, with 7 bases left in between. CDR3 length equals 11 residues. CDR3 bases: TGCAGTGCTCATCAGGCCTACGAGCAGTACTTC. Its protein product is CSAHQAYEQYF.

CDR3 protein: CASSSRHRPGNIQYF. The DNA of the CDR3 is TGTGCCAGCAGCTCCCGCCATCGACCCGGAAACATTCAGTACTTC. The chain recombines TRBV9 with TRBJ2-4; D gene uncertain. From germline, CDR1 is SGDLS and CDR2 YYNGEE. The CDR3 runs 15 residues. Trimming took 4 bases from V and 6 from J, leaving 17 bases between them.

In DNA, the CDR3 is TGTGCCAGCAGTACCGAACAGCCACCATCCGACGTCCTGACTTTC. Encoded protein: CASSTEQPPSDVLTF. The chain couples TRBV28 to TRBJ2-6; D is undetermined. The CDR3 is made up of 15 amino acids. Looked up from germline, CDR1 is MDHEN and CDR2 is SYDVKM. V lost 5 bases and J 11 bases, leaving 19 bases between the germline ends. Full variable domain (remainder filled in from reference TRBV28 and TRBJ2-6): DVKVTQSSRYLVKRTGEKVFLECVQDMDHENMFWYRQDPGLGLRLIYFSYDVKMKEKGDIPEGYSVSREKKERFSLILESASTNQTSMYLCASSTEQPPSDVLTFGAGSRLTVL.

This chain joins TRBV5-1 and TRBJ2-2, with D possibly matching TRBD1 (5 bases). Germline V gene sequence: CDR1 SGHRS, CDR2 YFSETQ. V gave up 5 bases and J gave up 6 bases, with 11 bases separating them. The CDR3 sequence is 13 residues long. The CDR3 nucleotides are TGCGCCAGCAGTCTGGACACTCCCGGGGAGCTGTTTTTT. It codes for CASSLDTPGELFF.

The chain couples TRBV24-1 to TRBJ2-5; D unclear. V lost 12 bases and J 4 bases, leaving 14 bases between the germline ends. Germline-derived CDR1 and CDR2 are KGHDR and SFDVKD. The CDR3 spans 12 residues. CDR3: CAVPRLAETQYF. The DNA of the CDR3 is TGTGCCGTCCCCCGGTTGGCAGAGACCCAGTACTTC.

V is TRBV3-1 (or the pseudogene TRBV3-2) and J is TRBJ2-7; the D is unclear. V dropped 1 base and J dropped 6 bases, with 7 bases sitting between them. There are 12 residues in the CDR3. Germline V CDR1 and CDR2: LGHDT, YNNKEL (reference sequence). The CDR3 DNA reads as TGTGCCAGCAGCCAAGCGGAGTTCGAGCAGTACTTC. Its translation is CASSQAEFEQYF.

This clone has only one observation. V and J are TRBV24-1 and TRBJ2-1, with no clear D. CDR1 and CDR2 from the germline V gene are KGHDR and SFDVKD. The CDR3 has 11 residues. The V end was cut by 6 bases, the J end by 3 bases, with 2 bases between. The CDR3 region is CATSFYNEQFF. The CDR3 DNA reads as TGTGCCACCAGTTTCTACAATGAGCAGTTCTTC.

This clone was observed a single time. The rearrangement joins TRBV7-2 to TRBJ1-3; D is uncertain. Trimming stripped 3 bases from V and 0 bases from J, with 12 bases between. The germline V gene has CDR1 SGHTA and CDR2 FQGNSA. CDR3 size: 16 residues. CDR3 region: CASSLGGRVSGNTIYF. Here the CDR3 DNA reads TGTGCCAGCAGCTTGGGTGGGAGGGTCTCTGGAAACACCATATATTTT.

The CDR3 reads CASSQYQGTSGGAYEQYF. The CDR3, as DNA: TGCGCCAGCAGCCAATACCAGGGGACTAGCGGGGGGGCCTACGAGCAGTACTTC. V and J are TRBV4-1 and TRBJ2-7; TRBD2 matches at 16 bases. Germline lookup yields CDR1 MGHRA and CDR2 YSYEKL. J was trimmed by 2 bases and V by 2 bases; bases with no gene match: 6. This CDR3 region has 18 residues.

The chain combines TRBV9 with TRBJ2-5, with D hard to call. This CDR3 has 13 residues. Per germline, CDR1 SGDLS and CDR2 YYNGEE. V was clipped by 4 bases and J by 5 bases, with 12 bases between them. The CDR3 sequence is CASSLGIPETQYF. The CDR3 DNA follows: TGTGCCAGCAGCCTGGGGATCCCGGAGACCCAGTACTTC.

Comment on this clone: Different DNA sequences within this sample yield the same CDR3. The chain recombines TRBV18 with TRBJ2-3, with D hard to call. The CDR3 loop spans 13 amino acids. V was shortened by 1 base and J by 1 base, with 3 bases between the two germline ends. Per the germline V gene, CDR1 is KGHSH and CDR2 is LQKENI. The CDR3: CASSPRGTDTQYF. The CDR3 DNA sequence: TGTGCCAGCTCACCACGGGGCACAGATACGCAGTATTTT.

This clone appeared once. In DNA, the CDR3 is TGTGCCAGCAGTTATCAGGTTACGGGAACATTACACGAGTACTTC. Its translation is CASSYQVTGTLHEYF. The chain joins TRBV6-5 to TRBJ2-4, with a tentative D call TRBD2 (5 bases). V lost 3 bases, J lost 14 bases, and 23 bases lay in between. The CDR3 contains 15 residues. Germline V CDR1 and CDR2: MNHEY, SVGAGI.

The chain couples TRBV7-3 to TRBJ1-6; tentatively, D is TRBD1 (6 bases). The CDR3 is 14 residues long. The germline gives CDR1 SGHTA, CDR2 FQGTGA. Trimming removed 2 bases from V and 10 bases from J, with 12 bases in between. CDR3 sequence reads: CASSLSPGTSPLHF. The CDR3 coding sequence is TGTGCCAGCAGCTTATCCCCCGGGACATCACCCCTCCACTTT.

The chain couples TRBV2 to TRBJ1-1; 9 nucleotides match TRBD1. This CDR3 is built from 13 residues. CDR1 is SNHLY, CDR2 FYNNEI, per germline. V shed 6 bases and J 8 bases; nucleotides not matched to a gene: 7. The CDR3 is CASSLGQGAEAFF. CDR3 DNA sequence: TGTGCCAGCAGCCTGGGACAGGGCGCGGAAGCTTTCTTT.

This chain uses TRBV5-5 with TRBJ2-7, with 7 bases fitting TRBD1. V shed 3 bases, J shed 6 bases, and the junction held 9 bases outside the gene matches. The CDR3 runs to 14 residues. Per the germline V gene, CDR1 is SGHKS and CDR2 is YYEKEE (reference sequence). DNA for the CDR3: TGTGCCAGCAGCTGGGGACAGCGTGTAGGCGAGCAGTACTTC. It yields the protein CASSWGQRVGEQYF.

The chain recombines TRBV28 with TRBJ2-7; no clear D. Deletions cut 4 bases from V and 3 bases from J, with 7 bases between. The germline V gene encodes CDR1 MDHEN and CDR2 SYDVKM. This CDR3 spans 12 amino acids. CDR3 bases: TGTGCCAGCAGTTCCTCTGTCTACGAGCAGTACTTC. Translated: CASSSSVYEQYF.